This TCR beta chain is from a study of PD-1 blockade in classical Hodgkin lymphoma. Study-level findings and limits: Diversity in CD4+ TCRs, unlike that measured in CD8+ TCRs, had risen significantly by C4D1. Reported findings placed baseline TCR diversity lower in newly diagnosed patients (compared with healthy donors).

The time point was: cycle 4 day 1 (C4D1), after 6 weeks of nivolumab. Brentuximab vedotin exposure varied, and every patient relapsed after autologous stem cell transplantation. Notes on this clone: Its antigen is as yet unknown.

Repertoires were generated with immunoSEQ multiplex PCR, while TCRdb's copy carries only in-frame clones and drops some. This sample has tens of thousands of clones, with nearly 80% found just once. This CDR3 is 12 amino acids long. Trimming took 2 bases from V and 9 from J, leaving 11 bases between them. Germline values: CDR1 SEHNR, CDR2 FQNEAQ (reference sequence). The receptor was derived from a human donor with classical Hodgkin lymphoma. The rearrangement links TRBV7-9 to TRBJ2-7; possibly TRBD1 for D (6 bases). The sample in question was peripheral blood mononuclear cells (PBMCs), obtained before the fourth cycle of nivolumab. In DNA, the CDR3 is TGTGCCAGCAGCTTATCTTCAGGGGTGCAGTACTTC. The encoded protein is CASSLSSGVQYF.